Given below is one TCR beta chain in context. The source of the sample is a study of OX40 agonist ivuxolimab in advanced cancers. Sequencing used immunoSEQ multiplex PCR; TCRdb keeps in-frame clones, though not all of them. The sample yields 34,000 or so clones, approximately 80% seen once. Germline V gene lookup returns CDR1 MNHEY and CDR2 SVGAGI. The CDR3 covers 16 residues. Trimming shortened V by 4 bases and J by 2 bases, and 14 bases separated the two germline ends. The chain recombines TRBV6-5 with TRBJ2-2, with TRBD2 as a possible D gene (5 bases). This sequence originates from an adult with an advanced solid tumor such as melanoma, head and neck, liver or kidney cancer. The sequenced sample was CD4+ or CD8+ T cells sorted from blood, obtained in a trial of the OX40 agonist ivuxolimab. The CDR3, as DNA: TGTGCCAGCAGTTCCCCCGCTAGCCTCAACACCGGGGAGCTGTTTTTT. Its protein product is CASSSPASLNTGELFF.